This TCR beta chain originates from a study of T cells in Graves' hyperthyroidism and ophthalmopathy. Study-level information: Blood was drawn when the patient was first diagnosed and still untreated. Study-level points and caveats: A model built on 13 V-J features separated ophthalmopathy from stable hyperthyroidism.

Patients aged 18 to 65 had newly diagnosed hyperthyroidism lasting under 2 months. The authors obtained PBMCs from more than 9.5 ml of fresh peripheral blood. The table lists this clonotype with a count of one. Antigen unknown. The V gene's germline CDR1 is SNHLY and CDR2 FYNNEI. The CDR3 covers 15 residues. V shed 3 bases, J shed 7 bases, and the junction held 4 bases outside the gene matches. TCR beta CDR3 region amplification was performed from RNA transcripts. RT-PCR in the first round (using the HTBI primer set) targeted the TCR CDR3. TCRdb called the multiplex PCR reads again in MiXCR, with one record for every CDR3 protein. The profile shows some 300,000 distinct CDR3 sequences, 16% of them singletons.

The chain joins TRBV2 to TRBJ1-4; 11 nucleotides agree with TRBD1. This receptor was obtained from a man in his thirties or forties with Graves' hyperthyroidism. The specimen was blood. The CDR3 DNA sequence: TGTGCCAGCAGTGACAGGGACAGGGGGACTGAAAAACTGTTTTTT. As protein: CASSDRDRGTEKLFF.